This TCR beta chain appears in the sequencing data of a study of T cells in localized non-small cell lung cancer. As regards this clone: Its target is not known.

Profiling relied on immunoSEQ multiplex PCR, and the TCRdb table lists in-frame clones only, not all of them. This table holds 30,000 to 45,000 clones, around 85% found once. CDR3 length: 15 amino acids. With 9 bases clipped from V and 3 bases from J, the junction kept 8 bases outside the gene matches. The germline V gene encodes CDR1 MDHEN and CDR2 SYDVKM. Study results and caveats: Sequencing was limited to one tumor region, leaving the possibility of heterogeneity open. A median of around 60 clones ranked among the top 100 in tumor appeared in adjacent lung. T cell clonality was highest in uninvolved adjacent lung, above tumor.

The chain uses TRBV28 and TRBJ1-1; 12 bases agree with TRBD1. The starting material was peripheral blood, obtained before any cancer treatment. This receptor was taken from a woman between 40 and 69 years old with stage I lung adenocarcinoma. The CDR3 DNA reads TGTGCCAGTAGGGGACAGGGGGCGGCGGACACTGAAGCTTTCTTT. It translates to CASRGQGAADTEAFF.